Below are 4 T cell receptor beta chains sequenced from a single sample in a study of breast tumors, draining lymph nodes, adjacent tissues. TCRdb re-analysed the multiplex PCR reads in MiXCR, keeping a single row per CDR3 protein. The table includes roughly 11,000 distinct CDR3 sequences, 50% to 60% detected once. The source material was breast tumor tissue. The source is a female donor with breast cancer. Some clones in this sample may be carry-over from other donors' samples.

V gene TRBV6-5 combines with J gene TRBJ1-2; D might be TRBD1 (6 bases). V gave up 6 bases and J gave up 4 bases, with 15 bases separating them. The CDR3 contains 14 residues. Germline V gene sequence: CDR1 MNHEY, CDR2 SVGAGI. The CDR3 region is CASSRGQIAYGYTF. CDR3 DNA sequence: TGTGCCAGCAGCCGAGGACAGATCGCCTATGGCTACACCTTC.

The chain joins TRBV12-3 or TRBV12-4 to TRBJ2-3, with 9 nucleotides matching TRBD2. V gave up 3 bases and J gave up 3 bases; unmatched junction bases: 7. The CDR3 extends over 16 amino acids. The CDR3 sequence is CASSFLGGGATDTQYF. In DNA, the CDR3 is TGTGCCAGCAGTTTCCTTGGCGGGGGGGCGACAGATACGCAGTATTTT.

The sample holds many counts of this clonotype. The chain is built from TRBV7-9 and TRBJ2-3, with 14 bases fitting TRBD2. Trimming took 4 bases from V and 7 from J; bases not matched to a gene: 7. CDR1 and CDR2 (germline): SEHNR, FQNEAQ (reference sequence). The CDR3 spans 16 residues. CDR3 amino acids: CASSSGTSGSVNTQYF. The CDR3 bases are TGTGCCAGCAGCTCCGGGACTAGCGGGAGTGTGAATACGCAGTATTTT. The full variable domain, rest sourced from reference TRBV7-9 and TRBJ2-3, is DTGVSQNPRHKITKRGQNVTFRCDPISEHNRLYWYRQTLGQGPEFLTYFQNEAQLEKSRLLSDRFSAERPKGSFSTLEIQRTEQGDSAMYLCASSSGTSGSVNTQYFGPGTRLTVL.

By share, this clonotype ranks as medium-sized. The rearrangement links TRBV6-1 to TRBJ1-4, with a tentative D call TRBD1 (5 bases). V was trimmed by 2 bases and J by 3 bases, leaving 19 bases between them. Germline V CDR1 and CDR2: MNHNS, SASEGT. This CDR3 is built from 18 residues. The CDR3 reads CASSEWLPLWGANEKLFF. The CDR3, as DNA: TGTGCCAGCAGTGAATGGTTACCTTTATGGGGGGCTAATGAAAAACTGTTTTTT.